What follows are 24 T cell receptor beta chains derived from one specimen sequenced in a study of blood T cell repertoires in COVID-19. Here immunoSEQ multiplex PCR was the method, and the copy in TCRdb shows in-frame clones only, minus some. Found here are about 220,000 clones, about 86% of them singletons; the top ten hold about 2.4%. Sample: peripheral blood. The receptors shown here come from an older woman with acute or convalescent COVID-19.

This clone was seen only once. The chain joins TRBV3-1 (or the pseudogene TRBV3-2) to TRBJ1-1; D is uncertain. The CDR3 spans 14 residues. V gave up 0 bases and J gave up 4 bases, with 9 bases separating them. Germline loops: CDR1 LGHDT, CDR2 YNNKEL (reference sequence). The CDR3 reads CASSQEGDGTEAFF. The CDR3 nucleotides read TGTGCCAGCAGCCAAGAGGGAGACGGCACTGAAGCTTTCTTT.

V and J are TRBV5-8 and TRBJ1-5; 7 bases align to TRBD1. Germline V gene sequence: CDR1 SGHTS, CDR2 YDEGEE. The CDR3 extends over 17 amino acids. After removal of 1 base from V and 0 bases from J, the junction contained 7 bases not matched to a gene. The CDR3 nucleotides read TGTGCCAGCAGCTTGAACAGGGGTGGGGATAGCAATCAGCCCCAGCATTTT. It specifies CASSLNRGGDSNQPQHF.

This clone was seen a few times. The V and J genes are TRBV3-1 (or the pseudogene TRBV3-2) and TRBJ1-5; D not certain. The germline CDR1 and CDR2 sequences are LGHDT and YNNKEL (reference sequence). Trimming pared 3 bases from V and 2 bases from J, leaving 17 bases between. The length of the CDR3 is 17 residues. CDR3 in DNA: TGTGCCAGCAGCCATTCATCCGGGAGGCCGGGCAATCAGCCCCAGCATTTT. Amino acids: CASSHSSGRPGNQPQHF.

The rearrangement links TRBV2 to TRBJ1-1; D is undetermined. This CDR3 has 11 residues. Germline CDR1 and CDR2: SNHLY and FYNNEI. Deletions cut 3 bases from V and 13 bases from J, with 12 bases between. The CDR3 loop is CASSDAGTGFF. The CDR3 region has the DNA TGTGCCAGCAGTGATGCGGGAACGGGTTTCTTT.

V and J are TRBV5-1 and TRBJ2-7; 11 bases agree with TRBD1. Germline lookup yields CDR1 SGHRS and CDR2 YFSETQ. V trimming: 2 bases; J trimming: 6 bases; junction bases outside the gene matches: 4. CDR3 length: 14 residues. In DNA, the CDR3 is TGCGCCAGCAGCTTCGGGACAGGGGGAGGCGAGCAGTACTTC. Amino acid sequence: CASSFGTGGGEQYF.

The genes are TRBV18 and TRBJ2-2; D may be TRBD1 (5 bases). V lost 2 bases, J lost 2 bases, and 9 bases lay in between. The CDR3 is 15 residues long. Per the germline V gene, CDR1 is KGHSH and CDR2 is LQKENI. Here the CDR3 DNA reads TGTGCCAGCTCACCAACAGGTTTTAACACCGGGGAGCTGTTTTTT. Translation gives CASSPTGFNTGELFF.

This clone was recorded once. The J gene is TRBJ1-6, the V gene TRBV5-5; 8 bases are shared with TRBD1. Germline V CDR1 and CDR2: SGHKS, YYEKEE (reference sequence). This CDR3 spans 16 amino acids. The V segment lost 4 bases and the J segment 12 bases; nucleotides outside the gene matches: 15. The CDR3 protein is CASSLRQGTAGRPLHF. DNA for the CDR3: TGTGCCAGCAGCCTGAGACAGGGGACCGCCGGTAGACCCCTCCACTTT.

The gene calls are TRBV7-2 and TRBJ2-7; possibly TRBD2 for D (6 bases). The ends were cut back, 5 bases at V and 0 bases at J, with 20 bases in the middle. CDR3 length: 17 amino acids. From germline, CDR1 is SGHTA and CDR2 FQGNSA. The CDR3 region is CASSPSRGAGSSYEQYF. In DNA, the CDR3 is TGTGCCAGCAGCCCCTCCCGCGGGGCAGGGAGCTCCTACGAGCAGTACTTC.

The chain recombines TRBV3-1 (or the pseudogene TRBV3-2) with TRBJ1-5; no definite D call. V lost 3 bases to trimming and J lost 4 bases, with 7 bases between them. This CDR3 is built from 13 residues. CDR1 is LGHDT and CDR2 is YNNKEL in the germline V gene (reference sequence). The DNA for the CDR3 is TGTGCCAGCAGCCATCGGGGTAATCAGCCCCAGCATTTT. This translates into CASSHRGNQPQHF.

V and J are TRBV11-2 and TRBJ1-4; 8 positions match TRBD1. The V segment lost 7 bases and the J segment 6 bases; nucleotides outside the gene matches: 7. Germline V gene data show CDR1 as SGHAT and CDR2 as FQNNGV. The CDR3 extends over 14 amino acids. Written as DNA, the CDR3 is TGTGCCAGCACCCACAGGGGGAGGGATGAAAAACTGTTTTTT. This gives the protein CASTHRGRDEKLFF. Variable domain in full (rest from reference TRBV11-2 and TRBJ1-4): EAGVAQSPRYKIIEKRQSVAFWCNPISGHATLYWYQQILGQGPKLLIQFQNNGVVDDSQLPKDRFSAERLKGVDSTLKIQPAKLEDSAVYLCASTHRGRDEKLFFGSGTQLSVL.

CDR3 sequence: CASSFRGQTHRNSPLHF. CDR3 DNA sequence: TGTGCCAGCAGTTTTAGGGGACAGACTCATCGTAATTCACCCCTCCACTTT. The gene calls are TRBV28 and TRBJ1-6; 7 bases are shared with TRBD1. The CDR3 has 17 amino acids. CDR1 and CDR2 from the germline V gene are MDHEN and SYDVKM. The J segment lost 6 bases and the V segment lost 3 bases, leaving 11 bases of the junction unmatched.

This chain joins TRBV9 and TRBJ1-2; 9 bases fit TRBD1. The CDR3 consists of 16 residues. With V trimmed by 3 bases and J by 8 bases, 14 bases remained unmatched. CDR1 is SGDLS, CDR2 YYNGEE, per germline. DNA for the CDR3: TGTGCCAGCAGCGGCTTGAACAGGGGGCGTATGATCGGCTACACCTTC. Protein product: CASSGLNRGRMIGYTF.

V and J are TRBV5-1 and TRBJ1-4; D remains ambiguous. Germline V gene data show CDR1 as SGHRS and CDR2 as YFSETQ. Trimming cost V 2 bases and J 10 bases, with 12 bases left between them. This CDR3 comprises 13 residues. The CDR3 protein is CASSFEYVGKLFF. CDR3 DNA: TGCGCCAGCAGCTTCGAGTACGTCGGAAAACTGTTTTTT. The full variable domain, in which reference TRBV5-1 and TRBJ1-4 provide the parts outside the CDR3, is KAGVTQTPRYLIKTRGQQVTLSCSPISGHRSVSWYQQTPGQGLQFLFEYFSETQRNKGNFPGRFSGRQFSNSRSEMNVSTLELGDSALYLCASSFEYVGKLFFGSGTQLSVL.

The rearrangement joins TRBV4-1 to TRBJ2-2; D is perhaps TRBD1 (7 bases). V lost 0 bases to trimming and J lost 6 bases, with 11 bases between them. This CDR3 spans 15 amino acids. Looked up from germline, CDR1 is MGHRA and CDR2 is YSYEKL. The CDR3 loop reads CASSQDQGGPGELFF. The CDR3 DNA sequence: TGCGCCAGCAGCCAAGATCAGGGGGGCCCCGGGGAGCTGTTTTTT.

In DNA, the CDR3 is TGCGCCAGCAGCCATGGACAGCAAGAGACCCAGTACTTC. Protein: CASSHGQQETQYF. The chain carries TRBV4-3 and TRBJ2-5; a weak D match, TRBD1 (6 bases). The CDR3 contains 13 residues. V lost 3 bases, J lost 2 bases, and 7 bases lay in between. The germline V gene has CDR1 LGHNA and CDR2 YSLEER.

The count of this clone is one. J is TRBJ1-1 and V is TRBV19; a weak D match, TRBD1 (5 bases). The V gene's germline CDR1 is LNHDA and CDR2 SQIVND (reference sequence). V dropped 7 bases and J dropped 4 bases, with 16 bases sitting between them. The CDR3 runs to 14 residues. The CDR3 here is CASKGGREGTEAFF. The CDR3 DNA reads TGTGCCAGTAAGGGAGGCAGGGAGGGCACTGAAGCTTTCTTT. The whole variable domain, remainder taken from reference TRBV19 and TRBJ1-1, is DGGITQSPKYLFRKEGQNVTLSCEQNLNHDAMYWYRQDPGQGLRLIYYSQIVNDFQKGDIAEGYSVSREKKESFPLTVTSAQKNPTAFYLCASKGGREGTEAFFGQGTRLTVV.

This sequence joins TRBV7-2 and TRBJ2-3, with 14 bases matching TRBD2. The CDR3 loop spans 16 amino acids. Germline CDR1 reads SGHTA; CDR2 reads FQGNSA. J lost 0 bases, V lost 8 bases, and 4 bases had no gene match. The DNA for the CDR3 is TGTGCCAGCGGACTAGCGGGGGGATTTAGCACAGATACGCAGTATTTT. This encodes CASGLAGGFSTDTQYF.

The V gene is TRBV3-1 (or the pseudogene TRBV3-2), the J gene TRBJ1-3; D ambiguous. The V end was cut by 0 bases, the J end by 0 bases, with 9 bases between. Germline values: CDR1 LGHDT, CDR2 YNNKEL (reference sequence). The CDR3 sequence is 16 residues long. The CDR3 sequence: CASSQDLLSSGNTIYF. The CDR3 DNA reads TGTGCCAGCAGCCAAGATCTACTGAGCTCTGGAAACACCATATATTTT.

V is TRBV2 and J is TRBJ1-4, with D possibly being TRBD1 (6 bases). Trimming took 6 bases from V and 7 from J, leaving 15 bases between them. The germline gives CDR1 SNHLY, CDR2 FYNNEI. This CDR3 has 14 residues. The CDR3 DNA is TGTGCCAGCAGCCGGACAGTAGGTGGTGAAAAACTGTTTTTT. Translating it yields CASSRTVGGEKLFF. Full variable domain (outside the CDR3, taken from reference TRBV2 and TRBJ1-4): EPEVTQTPSHQVTQMGQEVILRCVPISNHLYFYWYRQILGQKVEFLVSFYNNEISEKSEIFDDQFSVERPDGSNFTLKIRSTKLEDSAMYFCASSRTVGGEKLFFGSGTQLSVL.

The CDR3 region is CASSQGQGGYSPLHF. The CDR3 DNA sequence: TGTGCCAGTAGTCAGGGACAGGGTGGCTACTCACCCCTCCACTTT. The rearrangement joins TRBV19 to TRBJ1-6; 9 bases are a match to TRBD1. The CDR3 is 15 amino acids. Germline lookup yields CDR1 LNHDA and CDR2 SQIVND (reference sequence). The V segment lost 5 bases and the J segment 10 bases; nucleotides outside the gene matches: 9.

The chain is built from TRBV28 and TRBJ1-5; 9 nucleotides align to TRBD1. The CDR3 consists of 16 residues. Trimming cost V 4 bases and J 4 bases; bases outside gene matches: 8. The germline gives CDR1 MDHEN, CDR2 SYDVKM. CDR3 nucleotide sequence: TGTGCCAGCAGTTCCTTTAGGGACAGGGAAAATCAGCCCCAGCATTTT. Its translation is CASSSFRDRENQPQHF.

The chain recombines TRBV2 with TRBJ1-4, with D possibly being TRBD1 (6 bases). CDR1 and CDR2 from the germline V gene are SNHLY and FYNNEI. The CDR3 is 16 amino acids. Trimming left V 5 bases short and J 8 bases short, with 21 bases between. CDR3 in DNA: TGTGCCAGCAGTTGGGACACACCTAAACAAGGAGAAAAACTGTTTTTT. It translates to CASSWDTPKQGEKLFF.

CDR3 nucleotide sequence: TGTGCCAGCAGTCGCACACGGGGGGGGGCTAACTATGGCTACACCTTC. Its translation: CASSRTRGGANYGYTF. The chain couples TRBV6-6 to TRBJ1-2, with a weak D call TRBD1 (5 bases). The germline CDR1 and CDR2 sequences are MNHNY and SVGAGI (reference sequence). The CDR3 length is 16 residues. V lost 5 bases, J lost 0 bases, and 16 bases lay in between.

This chain uses TRBV5-1 with TRBJ2-1; 11 bases fit TRBD1. CDR1 and CDR2 from the germline V gene are SGHRS and YFSETQ. This CDR3 spans 16 amino acids. Trimming cost V 0 bases and J 3 bases; bases outside gene matches: 2. For the CDR3, the DNA is TGCGCCAGCAGCTTGGCCGGGACAGGGGGCTACAATGAGCAGTTCTTC. Its protein is CASSLAGTGGYNEQFF.